Shown below are 7 T cell receptor beta chains from a single sample sequenced in a study of technical replicates of blood from several donors. The method was immunoSEQ multiplex PCR; TCRdb's version includes in-frame clones alone and lacks a portion of them. There are about 62,000 clones in the sample; about 87% occur only once, and 5.2% lies in the top ten. Sample: PBMCs. These receptors all come from a human donor in good health. Some clones in this sample may be carry-over from other donors' samples.

The chain links TRBV5-6 to TRBJ2-7; tentative D call: TRBD1 (6 bases). Between the trimmed V and J ends, which lost 3 bases and 8 bases, there was a span of 18 bases. Germline CDR1 SGHDT, CDR2 YYEEEE. The CDR3 totals 14 residues. CDR3 sequence: CASSSWTAGPKQYF. The CDR3 region has the DNA TGTGCCAGCAGCTCCTGGACAGCCGGACCCAAGCAGTACTTC.

The rearrangement uses TRBV4-2 and TRBJ2-7; TRBD2 is a possible D gene (6 bases). CDR3 length equals 15 residues. The germline CDR1 and CDR2 sequences are LGHNA and YNFKEQ. Trimming stripped 0 bases from V and 2 bases from J, with 11 bases between. The CDR3 nucleotides are TGTGCCAGCAGCCAAGAAGGGGAGGACCCCTACGAGCAGTACTTC. Translated: CASSQEGEDPYEQYF.

This clone showed up just once. The J gene is TRBJ1-3, the V gene TRBV19; D not certain. Germline V gene lookup returns CDR1 LNHDA and CDR2 SQIVND (reference sequence). Trimming removed 9 bases from V and 2 bases from J, with 8 bases in between. The CDR3 loop spans 12 amino acids. CDR3 amino acids: CASREPGNTIYF. Written as DNA, the CDR3 is TGTGCCAGCCGGGAACCTGGAAACACCATATATTTT.

In this sample, this clone turned up once. The chain uses TRBV6-6 and TRBJ1-5, with TRBD1 matching over 7 bases. This CDR3 is 14 amino acids long. Germline V gives CDR1 MNHNY, CDR2 SVGAGI (reference sequence). The V gene end was trimmed by 6 bases and the J gene end by 6 bases; junction bases not matched to a gene: 8. The CDR3 reads CASSGTVVGQPQHF. For the CDR3, the DNA is TGTGCCAGCAGCGGGACAGTGGTCGGTCAGCCCCAGCATTTT.

The chain combines TRBV7-8 with TRBJ1-3, with unresolved D. Per the germline V gene, CDR1 is SGHVS and CDR2 is FQNEAQ. V lost 1 base, J lost 7 bases, and 11 bases lay in between. The CDR3 is 14 residues long. DNA of the CDR3: TGTGCCAGCAGCTTAGTTTCGCGAGGCAACACCATATATTTT. Residues: CASSLVSRGNTIYF.

This clone was seen only a few times. The chain is built from TRBV5-1 and TRBJ1-2, with TRBD1 as a possible D gene (5 bases). Germline V gives CDR1 SGHRS, CDR2 YFSETQ. V lost 2 bases and J lost 4, with 15 bases in between. The length of the CDR3 is 15 residues. DNA of the CDR3: TGCGCCAGCAGCTTCGGCCCCGGGGGAGCCTATGGCTACACCTTC. Protein product: CASSFGPGGAYGYTF.

The chain links TRBV6-5 to TRBJ1-4, with 7 bases matching TRBD1. Trimming at V came to 4 bases and at J to 8 bases, leaving 13 bases not matched to a gene. This CDR3 has 16 amino acids. Germline values: CDR1 MNHEY, CDR2 SVGAGI. CDR3 sequence (DNA): TGTGCCAGCAGTTGGGGGGCCCCAGGGGGAGGAGAAAAACTGTTTTTT. Protein product: CASSWGAPGGGEKLFF.